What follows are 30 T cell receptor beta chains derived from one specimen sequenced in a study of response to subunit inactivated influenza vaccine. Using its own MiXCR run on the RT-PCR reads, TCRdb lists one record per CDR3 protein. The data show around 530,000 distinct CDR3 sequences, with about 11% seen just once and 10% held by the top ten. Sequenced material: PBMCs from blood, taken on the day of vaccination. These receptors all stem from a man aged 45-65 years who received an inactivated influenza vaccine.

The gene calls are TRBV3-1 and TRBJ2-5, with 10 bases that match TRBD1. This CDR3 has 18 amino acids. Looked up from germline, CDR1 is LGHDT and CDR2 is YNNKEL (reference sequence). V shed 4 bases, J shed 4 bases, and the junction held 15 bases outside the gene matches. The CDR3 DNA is TGTGCCAGCAGCCTGGGACAGGGGTACGTAACCGCCGGAGAGACCCAGTACTTC. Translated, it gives CASSLGQGYVTAGETQYF.

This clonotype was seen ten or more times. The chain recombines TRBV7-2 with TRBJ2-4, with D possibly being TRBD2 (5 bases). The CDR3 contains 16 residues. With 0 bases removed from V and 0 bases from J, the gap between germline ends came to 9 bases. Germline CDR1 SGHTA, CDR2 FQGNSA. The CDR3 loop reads CASSLAGALAKNIQYF. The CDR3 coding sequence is TGTGCCAGCAGCTTAGCGGGAGCCCTAGCCAAAAACATTCAGTACTTC.

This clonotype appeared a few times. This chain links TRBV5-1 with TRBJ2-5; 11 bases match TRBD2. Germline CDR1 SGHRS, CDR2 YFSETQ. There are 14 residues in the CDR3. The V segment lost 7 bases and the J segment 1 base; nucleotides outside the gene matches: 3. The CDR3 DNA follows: TGCGCCAGCGGGACTAGCGGTGGCCAAGAGACCCAGTACTTC. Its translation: CASGTSGGQETQYF.

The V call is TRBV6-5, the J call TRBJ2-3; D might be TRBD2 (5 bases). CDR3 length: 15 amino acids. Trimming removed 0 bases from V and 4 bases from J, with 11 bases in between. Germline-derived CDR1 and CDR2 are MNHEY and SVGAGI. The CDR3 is CASSYSWGSADTQYF. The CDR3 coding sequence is TGTGCCAGCAGTTACTCGTGGGGTAGCGCAGATACGCAGTATTTT.

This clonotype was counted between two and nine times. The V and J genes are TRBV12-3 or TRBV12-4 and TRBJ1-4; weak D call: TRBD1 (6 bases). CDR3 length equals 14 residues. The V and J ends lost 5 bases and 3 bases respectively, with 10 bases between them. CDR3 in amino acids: CASSPGAANEKLFF. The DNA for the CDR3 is TGTGCCAGCAGTCCAGGGGCGGCTAATGAAAAACTGTTTTTT.

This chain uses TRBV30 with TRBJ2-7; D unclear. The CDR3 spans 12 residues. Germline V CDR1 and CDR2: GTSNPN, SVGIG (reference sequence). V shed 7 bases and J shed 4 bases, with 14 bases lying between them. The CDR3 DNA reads TGTGCCTTGGTAGGGAATTCGTACGAGCAGTACTTC. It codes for CALVGNSYEQYF.

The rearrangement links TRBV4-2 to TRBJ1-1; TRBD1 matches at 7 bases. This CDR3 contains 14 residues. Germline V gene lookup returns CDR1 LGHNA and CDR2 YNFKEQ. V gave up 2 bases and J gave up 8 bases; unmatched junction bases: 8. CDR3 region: CASSQPGQSKEAFF. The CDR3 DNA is TGTGCCAGCAGCCAACCGGGACAGAGTAAGGAAGCTTTCTTT.

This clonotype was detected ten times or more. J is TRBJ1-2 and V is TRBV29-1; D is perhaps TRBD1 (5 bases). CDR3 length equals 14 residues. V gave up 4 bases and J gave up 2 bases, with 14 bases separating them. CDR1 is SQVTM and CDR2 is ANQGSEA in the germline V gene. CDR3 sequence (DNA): TGCAGCGTTGCCCCGGGACCGCCGAACTATGGCTACACCTTC. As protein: CSVAPGPPNYGYTF.

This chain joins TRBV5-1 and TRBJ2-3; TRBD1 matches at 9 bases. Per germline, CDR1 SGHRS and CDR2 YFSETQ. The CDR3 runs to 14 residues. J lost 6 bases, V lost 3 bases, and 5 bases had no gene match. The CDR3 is CASSSLQGADTQYF. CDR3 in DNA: TGCGCCAGCAGCTCATTACAGGGGGCGGATACGCAGTATTTT.

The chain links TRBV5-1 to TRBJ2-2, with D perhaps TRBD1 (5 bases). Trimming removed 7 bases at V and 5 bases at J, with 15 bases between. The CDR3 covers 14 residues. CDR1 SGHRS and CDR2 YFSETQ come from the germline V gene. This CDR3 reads CASRQGVETGELFF. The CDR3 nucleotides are TGCGCCAGCCGACAAGGGGTCGAGACCGGGGAGCTGTTTTTT.

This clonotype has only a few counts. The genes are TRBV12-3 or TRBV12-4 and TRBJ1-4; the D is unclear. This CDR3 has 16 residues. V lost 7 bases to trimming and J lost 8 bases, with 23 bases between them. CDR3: CASTLPGVLGREKLFF. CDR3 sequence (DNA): TGTGCCAGCACCCTCCCGGGTGTCCTAGGACGGGAAAAACTGTTTTTT.

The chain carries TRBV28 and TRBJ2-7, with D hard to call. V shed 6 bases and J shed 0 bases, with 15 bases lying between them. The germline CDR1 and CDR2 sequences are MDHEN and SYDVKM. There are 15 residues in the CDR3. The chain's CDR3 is CASSSSLESSYEQYF. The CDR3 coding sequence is TGTGCCAGCAGCTCCTCGTTGGAAAGCTCCTACGAGCAGTACTTC.

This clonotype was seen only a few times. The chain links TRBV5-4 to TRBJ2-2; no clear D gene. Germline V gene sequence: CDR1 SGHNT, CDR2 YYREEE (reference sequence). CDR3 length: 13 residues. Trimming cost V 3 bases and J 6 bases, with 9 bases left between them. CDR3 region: CASSSAPSGELFF. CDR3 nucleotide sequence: TGTGCCAGCAGCTCTGCGCCCTCCGGGGAGCTGTTTTTT.

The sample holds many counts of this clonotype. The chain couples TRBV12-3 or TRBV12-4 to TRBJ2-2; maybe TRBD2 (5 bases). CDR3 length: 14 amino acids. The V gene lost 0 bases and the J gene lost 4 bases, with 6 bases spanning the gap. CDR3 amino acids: CASSLAEATGELFF. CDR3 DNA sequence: TGTGCCAGCAGTTTAGCGGAGGCCACCGGGGAGCTGTTTTTT.

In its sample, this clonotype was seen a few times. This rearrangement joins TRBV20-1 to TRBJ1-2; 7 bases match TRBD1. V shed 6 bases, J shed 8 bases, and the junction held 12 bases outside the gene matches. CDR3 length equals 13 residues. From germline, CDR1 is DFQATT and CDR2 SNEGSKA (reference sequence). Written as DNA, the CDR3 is TGCAGTGCCACGACAGGGATGACTAGCGGCTACACCTTC. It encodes CSATTGMTSGYTF.

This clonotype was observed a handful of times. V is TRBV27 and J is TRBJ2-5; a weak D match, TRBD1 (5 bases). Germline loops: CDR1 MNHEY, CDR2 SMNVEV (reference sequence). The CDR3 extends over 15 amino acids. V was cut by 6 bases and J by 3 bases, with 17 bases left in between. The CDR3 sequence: CASSPQRGGKETQYF. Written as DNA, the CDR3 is TGTGCCAGCAGCCCCCAAAGGGGTGGGAAAGAGACCCAGTACTTC.

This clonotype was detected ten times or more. CDR3 DNA: TGCAGCGCCGGATCCAACGTTGCAGATACGCAGTATTTT. As protein: CSAGSNVADTQYF. The chain carries TRBV29-1 and TRBJ2-3; no clear D gene. V was trimmed by 7 bases and J by 4 bases, leaving 15 bases between them. The CDR3 has 13 residues. Germline V gene sequence: CDR1 SQVTM, CDR2 ANQGSEA.

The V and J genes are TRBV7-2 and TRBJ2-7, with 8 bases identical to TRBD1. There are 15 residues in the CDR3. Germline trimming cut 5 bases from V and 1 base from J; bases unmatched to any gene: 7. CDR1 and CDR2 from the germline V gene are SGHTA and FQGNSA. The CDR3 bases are TGTGCCAGCAGCGCCCGCGGACAGGGTTCCTACGAGCAGTACTTC. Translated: CASSARGQGSYEQYF.

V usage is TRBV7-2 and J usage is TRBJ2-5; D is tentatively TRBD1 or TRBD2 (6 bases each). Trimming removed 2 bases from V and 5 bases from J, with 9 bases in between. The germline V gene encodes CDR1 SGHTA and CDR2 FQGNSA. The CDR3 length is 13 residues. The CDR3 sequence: CASSLWRGETQYF. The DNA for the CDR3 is TGTGCCAGCAGCTTATGGAGGGGGGAGACCCAGTACTTC. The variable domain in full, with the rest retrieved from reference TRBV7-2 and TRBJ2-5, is GAGVSQSPSNKVTEKGKDVELRCDPISGHTALYWYRQSLGQGLEFLIYFQGNSAPDKSGLPSDRFSAERTGGSVSTLTIQRTQQEDSAVYLCASSLWRGETQYFGPGTRLLVL.

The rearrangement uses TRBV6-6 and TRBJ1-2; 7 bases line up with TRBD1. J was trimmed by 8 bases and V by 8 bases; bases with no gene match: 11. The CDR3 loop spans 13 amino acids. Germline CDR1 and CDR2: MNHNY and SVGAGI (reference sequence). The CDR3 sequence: CASHTTGEGGYTF. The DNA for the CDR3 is TGTGCCAGCCATACTACAGGGGAAGGGGGCTACACCTTC.

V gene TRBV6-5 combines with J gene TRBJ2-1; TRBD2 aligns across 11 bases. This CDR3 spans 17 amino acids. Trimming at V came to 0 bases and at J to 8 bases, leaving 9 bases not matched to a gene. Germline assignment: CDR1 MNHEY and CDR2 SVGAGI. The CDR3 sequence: CASSYSSGGAPGDEQFF. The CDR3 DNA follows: TGTGCCAGCAGTTACTCTAGCGGGGGGGCCCCGGGCGATGAGCAGTTCTTC.

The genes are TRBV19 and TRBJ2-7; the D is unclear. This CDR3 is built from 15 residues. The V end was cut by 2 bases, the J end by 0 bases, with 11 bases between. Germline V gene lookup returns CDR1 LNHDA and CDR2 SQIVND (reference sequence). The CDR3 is CASSIFYDLSYEQYF. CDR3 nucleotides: TGTGCCAGTAGTATATTCTACGACCTCTCCTACGAGCAGTACTTC.

The CDR3 DNA follows: TGTGCCAGCAGCCAAGAGAGGCGGGCCGGGTATGGCTACACCTTC. Amino acid sequence: CASSQERRAGYGYTF. This sequence joins TRBV4-2 and TRBJ1-2; no reliable D call. Trimming shortened V by 0 bases and J by 5 bases, and 13 bases separated the two germline ends. The CDR3 consists of 15 residues. CDR1 and CDR2 (germline): LGHNA, YNFKEQ.

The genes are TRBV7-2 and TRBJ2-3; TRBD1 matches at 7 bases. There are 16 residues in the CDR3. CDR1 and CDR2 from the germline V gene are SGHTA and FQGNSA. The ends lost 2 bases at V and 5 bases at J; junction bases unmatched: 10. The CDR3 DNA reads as TGTGCCAGCAGCTTATACCGAGACAGGGCGGTAGATACGCAGTATTTT. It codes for CASSLYRDRAVDTQYF.

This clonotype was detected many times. This CDR3 reads CASREGQGTTGELFF. In DNA, the CDR3 is TGTGCCAGCAGAGAGGGACAGGGGACGACCGGGGAGCTGTTTTTT. The chain links TRBV11-2 to TRBJ2-2; 10 nucleotides agree with TRBD1. Germline assignment: CDR1 SGHAT and CDR2 FQNNGV. The junction had 6 bases not matched to a gene; V was cut back by 6 bases and J by 5 bases. CDR3 length: 15 residues.

CDR3 sequence: CASSLGLAGHYEQYF. The CDR3 coding sequence is TGTGCCAGCAGTTTGGGGCTAGCGGGGCACTACGAGCAGTACTTC. The chain joins TRBV12-3 or TRBV12-4 to TRBJ2-7, with TRBD2 matching 9 bases. V gave up 3 bases and J gave up 3 bases; unmatched junction bases: 6. CDR3 size: 15 residues.

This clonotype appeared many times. The CDR3 here is CSVELLGNGLNTGELFF. CDR3 nucleotides: TGCAGCGTTGAACTCTTGGGAAACGGATTGAACACCGGGGAGCTGTTTTTT. This chain uses TRBV29-1 with TRBJ2-2, with D uncertain. The CDR3 is 17 amino acids. Looked up from germline, CDR1 is SQVTM and CDR2 is ANQGSEA. V lost 2 bases and J 1 base, leaving 17 bases between the germline ends.

CDR3 DNA: TGCAGCGGTATACTCGGGACGGACTATGGCTACACCTTC. Protein product: CSGILGTDYGYTF. The rearrangement uses TRBV29-1 and TRBJ1-2, with D perhaps matching TRBD1 (5 bases). Looked up from germline, CDR1 is SQVTM and CDR2 is ANQGSEA. CDR3 length equals 13 residues. The V gene lost 7 bases and the J gene lost 3 bases, with 15 bases spanning the gap.

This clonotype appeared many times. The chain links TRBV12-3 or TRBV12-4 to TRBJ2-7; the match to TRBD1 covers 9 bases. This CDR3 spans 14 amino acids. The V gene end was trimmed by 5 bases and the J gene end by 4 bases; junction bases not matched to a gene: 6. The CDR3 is CASSPTGGAYEQYF. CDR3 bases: TGTGCCAGCAGTCCCACAGGGGGCGCATACGAGCAGTACTTC.

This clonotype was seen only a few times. CDR3 region: CAIREEVSGGAMGEQYF. As DNA, the CDR3 is TGTGCCATCAGGGAGGAGGTTAGCGGAGGGGCTATGGGCGAGCAGTACTTC. This sequence joins TRBV10-3 and TRBJ2-7; weak D call: TRBD2 (6 bases). CDR3 length equals 17 residues. Germline lookup yields CDR1 ENHRY and CDR2 SYGVKD. V was trimmed by 6 bases and J by 6 bases, leaving 27 bases between them.